Below, 19 T cell receptor beta chains from the same sample are listed, as sequenced in a study of blood T cell repertoires in COVID-19. Clones were sequenced by immunoSEQ multiplex PCR, and TCRdb holds only the in-frame ones, with some missing. This table has under 200,000 clones, 84% appearing once. Sequencing used PBMCs or T cells enriched from blood (not recorded which). These receptors came from a woman in her 30s who had been exposed to COVID-19.

The chain combines TRBV7-2 with TRBJ2-2; a weak D match, TRBD1 (5 bases). CDR1 SGHTA and CDR2 FQGNSA come from the germline V gene. Trimming cost V 2 bases and J 2 bases, with 12 bases left between them. The CDR3 runs 16 residues. DNA of the CDR3: TGTGCCAGCAGCTTAATGGTCAGGGTTAACACCGGGGAGCTGTTTTTT. Encoded protein: CASSLMVRVNTGELFF.

The J gene is TRBJ1-4, the V gene TRBV23-1; unclear D gene. Being an ORF, TRBV23-1 has a function that is uncertain. The CDR3 covers 14 residues. V gave up 7 bases and J gave up 5 bases, with 14 bases separating them. This chain's CDR3 is CASNPCEANEKLFF. CDR3 sequence (DNA): TGCGCCAGCAACCCCTGTGAAGCGAATGAAAAACTGTTTTTT.

The chain employs TRBV28 and TRBJ2-2; possibly TRBD1 for D (7 bases). Germline CDR1 and CDR2: MDHEN and SYDVKM. This CDR3 region has 16 residues. Trimming shortened V by 5 bases and J by 6 bases, and 19 bases separated the two germline ends. The CDR3 bases are TGTGCCAGCAGTCCCCAGGGGGGAACCGAGGCCGGGGAGCTGTTTTTT. This codes for CASSPQGGTEAGELFF.

CDR3 sequence reads: CSVVIRSTYEQYF. The CDR3 DNA follows: TGCAGCGTTGTTATCAGGTCAACCTACGAGCAGTACTTC. This chain links TRBV29-1 with TRBJ2-7; D unresolved. CDR3 length: 13 amino acids. V was trimmed by 4 bases and J by 2 bases, leaving 12 bases between them. The germline gives CDR1 SQVTM, CDR2 ANQGSEA.

This clone occurred a few times. The J gene is TRBJ1-1, the V gene TRBV2, with D perhaps matching TRBD1 (5 bases). Germline values: CDR1 SNHLY, CDR2 FYNNEI. With 6 bases removed from V and 4 bases from J, the gap between germline ends came to 15 bases. This CDR3 is 14 amino acids long. The CDR3 DNA follows: TGTGCCAGCAGCCCCGCGGGGGGGAGCACTGAAGCTTTCTTT. Translating gives CASSPAGGSTEAFF.

The rearrangement joins TRBV4-1 to TRBJ1-2; possibly TRBD1 for D (5 bases). The V gene's germline CDR1 is MGHRA and CDR2 YSYEKL. The length of the CDR3 is 14 residues. The V end was cut by 6 bases, the J end by 4 bases, with 15 bases between. The CDR3 loop is CASRRIGAGYGYTF. CDR3 DNA sequence: TGCGCCAGCAGAAGGATAGGGGCAGGCTATGGCTACACCTTC.

This clone occurred once. The chain employs TRBV3-1 (or the pseudogene TRBV3-2) and TRBJ2-1, with TRBD2 matching over 9 bases. The length of the CDR3 is 16 residues. V was pared by 1 base and J by 3 bases, with 4 bases of the junction left unmatched. The germline V gene encodes CDR1 LGHDT and CDR2 YNNKEL (reference sequence). The CDR3: CASSQGPSGVYNEQFF. CDR3 coding DNA: TGTGCCAGCAGCCAAGGGCCTAGCGGGGTCTACAATGAGCAGTTCTTC.

The chain employs TRBV27 and TRBJ2-7; no definite D call. CDR1 and CDR2 from the germline V gene are MNHEY and SMNVEV (reference sequence). The V end lost 2 bases, the J end lost 4 bases, and 15 bases lay between the germline ends. The CDR3 loop spans 15 amino acids. CDR3 DNA sequence: TGTGCCAGCAGTTTAGGGTTTGTGACTTCTTACGAGCAGTACTTC. It encodes CASSLGFVTSYEQYF.

The chain combines TRBV6-1 with TRBJ1-5; 10 bases agree with TRBD1. The ends lost 0 bases at V and 5 bases at J; junction bases unmatched: 1. The CDR3 runs to 15 residues. Germline CDR1 MNHNS, CDR2 SASEGT. In DNA form, the CDR3 reads TGTGCCAGCAGTGAAGCGACAGGGGGCTATCAGCCCCAGCATTTT. It specifies CASSEATGGYQPQHF.

The gene calls are TRBV6-1 and TRBJ1-1; 8 bases fit TRBD1. Germline values: CDR1 MNHNS, CDR2 SASEGT. This CDR3 has 13 amino acids. V shed 3 bases and J 7 bases; nucleotides not matched to a gene: 4. CDR3 loop: CASSDQGASEAFF. The CDR3 DNA follows: TGTGCCAGCAGTGACCAGGGGGCAAGTGAAGCTTTCTTT.

The chain recombines TRBV21-1 with TRBJ2-7; TRBD1 is the table's D call and was not checked against the DNA. TRBV21-1 is listed as a pseudogene. The CDR3 spans 13 residues. CDR3 sequence reads: CASPQGRFNEQYF. The CDR3 DNA is TGTGCCAGCCCCCAGGGGCGTTTCAACGAGCAGTACTTC.

The J gene is TRBJ2-5, the V gene TRBV5-1; D is unresolved. V shed 0 bases and J shed 3 bases, with 6 bases lying between them. The CDR3 consists of 13 residues. Germline V lookup: CDR1 SGHRS, CDR2 YFSETQ. The CDR3 is CASSLGTKETQYF. CDR3 nucleotide sequence: TGCGCCAGCAGCTTGGGTACTAAAGAGACCCAGTACTTC.

The chain has TRBV5-1 and TRBJ2-7; 8 positions match TRBD1. The germline CDR1 and CDR2 sequences are SGHRS and YFSETQ. J lost 0 bases, V lost 0 bases, and 8 bases had no gene match. This CDR3 has 17 residues. The CDR3 spells CASSLVPGTGISYEQYF. As DNA, the CDR3 is TGCGCCAGCAGCTTGGTACCGGGGACAGGCATCTCCTACGAGCAGTACTTC.

This clone was detected a few times. V and J are TRBV5-6 and TRBJ1-1; TRBD1 might be the D (6 bases). V dropped 7 bases and J dropped 4 bases, with 14 bases sitting between them. The length of the CDR3 is 13 residues. Per germline, CDR1 SGHDT and CDR2 YYEEEE. The CDR3 spells CASGRQVGTEAFF. The CDR3 nucleotides are TGTGCCAGCGGGCGACAGGTCGGCACTGAAGCTTTCTTT.

The J gene is TRBJ2-1, the V gene TRBV29-1; perhaps TRBD1 as D (5 bases). V was pared by 7 bases and J by 5 bases, with 9 bases between. CDR1 and CDR2 (germline): SQVTM, ANQGSEA. The CDR3 length is 11 residues. CDR3 DNA: TGCAGCGCCTTACAGGACAATGAGCAGTTCTTC. Protein: CSALQDNEQFF.

The J gene is TRBJ1-2, the V gene TRBV29-1; 7 bases align to TRBD1. Germline CDR1 reads SQVTM; CDR2 reads ANQGSEA. J lost 0 bases, V lost 3 bases, and 4 bases had no gene match. This CDR3 is built from 14 residues. The CDR3: CSVELTGSNYGYTF. For the CDR3, the DNA is TGCAGCGTTGAGTTGACAGGGTCTAACTATGGCTACACCTTC.

V is TRBV5-4 and J is TRBJ1-1, with D unclear. This CDR3 region has 12 residues. V was cut by 1 base and J by 6 bases, with 7 bases left in between. Germline V CDR1 and CDR2: SGHNT, YYREEE (reference sequence). This chain's CDR3 is CASSLPAAEAFF. The CDR3 bases are TGTGCCAGCAGCTTGCCGGCGGCTGAAGCTTTCTTT.

The CDR3 loop reads CASSLLPVAGKNEKLFF. In DNA, the CDR3 is TGTGCCAGCAGCTTACTCCCCGTGGCAGGAAAAAATGAAAAACTGTTTTTT. V usage is TRBV7-9 and J usage is TRBJ1-4; D is unresolved. The CDR3 loop spans 17 amino acids. From germline, CDR1 is SEHNR and CDR2 FQNEAQ (reference sequence). V was cut by 2 bases and J by 5 bases, with 18 bases left in between. The variable domain in full, completed from reference TRBV7-9 and TRBJ1-4, reads DTGVSQNPRHKITKRGQNVTFRCDPISEHNRLYWYRQTLGQGPEFLTYFQNEAQLEKSRLLSDRFSAERPKGSFSTLEIQRTEQGDSAMYLCASSLLPVAGKNEKLFFGSGTQLSVL.

This clone was counted a single time. The chain joins TRBV5-4 to TRBJ2-1; the match to TRBD2 covers 10 bases. V dropped 0 bases and J dropped 5; count of bases not matched to a gene: 5. This CDR3 contains 16 residues. Germline V gene sequence: CDR1 SGHNT, CDR2 YYREEE (reference sequence). CDR3 coding DNA: TGTGCCAGCAGCTTGGTGACTAGCGGGTCTCACAATGAGCAGTTCTTC. Amino acid sequence: CASSLVTSGSHNEQFF. Together with reference TRBV5-4 and TRBJ2-1, the CDR3 gives the full variable domain: ETGVTQSPTHLIKTRGQQVTLRCSSQSGHNTVSWYQQALGQGPQFIFQYYREEENGRGNFPPRFSGLQFPNYSSELNVNALELDDSALYLCASSLVTSGSHNEQFFGPGTRLTVL.